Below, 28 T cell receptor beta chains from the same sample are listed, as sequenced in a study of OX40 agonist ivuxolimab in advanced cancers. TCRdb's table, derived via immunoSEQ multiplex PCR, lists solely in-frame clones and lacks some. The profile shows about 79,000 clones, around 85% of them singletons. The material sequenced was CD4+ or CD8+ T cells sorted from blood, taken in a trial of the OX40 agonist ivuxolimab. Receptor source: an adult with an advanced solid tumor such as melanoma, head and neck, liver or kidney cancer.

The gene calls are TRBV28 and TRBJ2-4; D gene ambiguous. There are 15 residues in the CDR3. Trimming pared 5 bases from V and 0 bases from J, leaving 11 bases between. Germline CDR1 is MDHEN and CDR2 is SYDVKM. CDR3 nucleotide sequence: TGTGCCAGCAGTGTAGACGCCCTAGCCAAAAACATTCAGTACTTC. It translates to CASSVDALAKNIQYF.

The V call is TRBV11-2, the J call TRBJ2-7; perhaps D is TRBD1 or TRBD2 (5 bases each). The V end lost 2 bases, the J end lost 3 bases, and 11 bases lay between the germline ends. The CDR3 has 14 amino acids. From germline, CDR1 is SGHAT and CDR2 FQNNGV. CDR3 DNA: TGTGCCAGCAGCTTACTGACTGGGGGCTACGAGCAGTACTTC. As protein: CASSLLTGGYEQYF. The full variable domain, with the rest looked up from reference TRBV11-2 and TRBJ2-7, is EAGVAQSPRYKIIEKRQSVAFWCNPISGHATLYWYQQILGQGPKLLIQFQNNGVVDDSQLPKDRFSAERLKGVDSTLKIQPAKLEDSAVYLCASSLLTGGYEQYFGPGTRLTVT.

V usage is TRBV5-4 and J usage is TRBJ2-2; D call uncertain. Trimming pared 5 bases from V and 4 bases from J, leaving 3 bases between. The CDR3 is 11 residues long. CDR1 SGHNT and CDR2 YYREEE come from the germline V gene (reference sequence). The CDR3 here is CASSFTGELFF. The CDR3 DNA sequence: TGTGCCAGCAGTTTCACCGGGGAGCTGTTTTTT.

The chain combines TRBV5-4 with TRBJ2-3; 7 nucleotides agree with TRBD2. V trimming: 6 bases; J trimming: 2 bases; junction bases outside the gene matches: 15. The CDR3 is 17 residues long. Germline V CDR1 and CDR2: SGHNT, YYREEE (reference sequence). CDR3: CASNLNVPGLPTDTQYF. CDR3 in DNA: TGTGCCAGCAACCTAAACGTACCGGGACTACCCACAGATACGCAGTATTTT.

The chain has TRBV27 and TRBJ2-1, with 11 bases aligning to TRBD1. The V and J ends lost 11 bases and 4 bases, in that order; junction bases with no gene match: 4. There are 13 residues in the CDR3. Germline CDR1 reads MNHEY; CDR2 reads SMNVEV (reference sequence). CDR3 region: CASGQGDYNEQFF. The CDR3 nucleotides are TGTGCCTCGGGACAGGGGGATTACAATGAGCAGTTCTTC.

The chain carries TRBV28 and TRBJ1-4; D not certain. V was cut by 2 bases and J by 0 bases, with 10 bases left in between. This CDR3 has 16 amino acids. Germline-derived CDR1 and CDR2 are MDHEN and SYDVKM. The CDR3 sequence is CASSLGGQPTNEKLFF. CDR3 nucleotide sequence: TGTGCCAGCAGTTTAGGAGGGCAGCCAACTAATGAAAAACTGTTTTTT.

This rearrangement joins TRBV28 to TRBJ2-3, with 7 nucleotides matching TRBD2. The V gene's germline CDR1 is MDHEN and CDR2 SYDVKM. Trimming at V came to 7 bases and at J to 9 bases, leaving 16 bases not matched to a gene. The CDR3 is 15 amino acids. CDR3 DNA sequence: TGTGCCAGCACCTCTCGGGGGAGGGCCCGCGGGACGCAGTATTTT. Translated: CASTSRGRARGTQYF.

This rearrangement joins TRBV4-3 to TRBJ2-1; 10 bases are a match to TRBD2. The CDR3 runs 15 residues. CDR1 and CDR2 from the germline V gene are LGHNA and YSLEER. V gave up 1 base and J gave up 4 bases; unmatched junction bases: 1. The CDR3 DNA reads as TGCGCCAGCAGCCAAGGGACTAGCGGTTACAATGAGCAGTTCTTC. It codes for CASSQGTSGYNEQFF.

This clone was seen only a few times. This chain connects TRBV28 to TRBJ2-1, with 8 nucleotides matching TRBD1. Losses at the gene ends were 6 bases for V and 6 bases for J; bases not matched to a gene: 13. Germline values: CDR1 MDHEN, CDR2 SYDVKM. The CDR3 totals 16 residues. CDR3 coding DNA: TGTGCCAGCAGCCGCGGGACAGGACGTGGGGGCAATGAGCAGTTCTTC. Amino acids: CASSRGTGRGGNEQFF.

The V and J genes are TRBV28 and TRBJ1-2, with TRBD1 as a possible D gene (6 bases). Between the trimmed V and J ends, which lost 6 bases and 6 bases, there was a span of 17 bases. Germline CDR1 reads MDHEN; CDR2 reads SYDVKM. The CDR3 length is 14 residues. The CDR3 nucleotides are TGTGCCAGCAGCCCCGGGGGCCGGGGGGATGGCTACACCTTC. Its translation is CASSPGGRGDGYTF.

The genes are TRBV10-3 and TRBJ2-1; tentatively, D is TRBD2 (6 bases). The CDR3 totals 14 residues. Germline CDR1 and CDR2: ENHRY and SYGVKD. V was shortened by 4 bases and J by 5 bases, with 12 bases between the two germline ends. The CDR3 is CAISGQLANNEQFF. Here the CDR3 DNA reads TGTGCCATCAGTGGTCAACTAGCAAACAATGAGCAGTTCTTC.

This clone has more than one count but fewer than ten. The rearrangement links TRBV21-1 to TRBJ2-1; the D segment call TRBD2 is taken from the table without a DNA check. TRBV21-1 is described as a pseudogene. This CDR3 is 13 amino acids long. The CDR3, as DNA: TGTGCCAGCAACGGGACTAGCGGAAACCGCGGTTTCTTC. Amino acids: CASNGTSGNRGFF.

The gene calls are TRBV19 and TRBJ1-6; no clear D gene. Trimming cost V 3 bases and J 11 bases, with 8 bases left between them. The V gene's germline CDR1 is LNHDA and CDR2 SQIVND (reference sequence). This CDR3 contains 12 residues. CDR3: CASSIPGAPLHF. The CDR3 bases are TGTGCCAGTAGTATCCCGGGAGCACCCCTCCACTTT.

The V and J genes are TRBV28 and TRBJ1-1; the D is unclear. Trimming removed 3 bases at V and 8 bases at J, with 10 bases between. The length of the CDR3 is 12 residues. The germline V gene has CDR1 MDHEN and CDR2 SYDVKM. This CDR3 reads CASSLLGHEAFF. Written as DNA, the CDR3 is TGTGCCAGCAGTTTGTTGGGTCACGAAGCTTTCTTT.

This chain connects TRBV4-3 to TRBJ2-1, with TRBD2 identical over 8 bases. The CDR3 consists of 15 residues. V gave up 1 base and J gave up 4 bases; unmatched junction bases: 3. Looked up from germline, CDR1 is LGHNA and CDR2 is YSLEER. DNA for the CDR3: TGCGCCAGCAGCCAAGGGACTAGCAGATACAATGAGCAGTTCTTC. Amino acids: CASSQGTSRYNEQFF.

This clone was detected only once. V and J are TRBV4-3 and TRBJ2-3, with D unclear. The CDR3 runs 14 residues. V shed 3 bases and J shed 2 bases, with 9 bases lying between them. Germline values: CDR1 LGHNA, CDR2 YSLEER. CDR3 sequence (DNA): TGCGCCAGCAGCCACGAACTGATCACAGATACGCAGTATTTT. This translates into CASSHELITDTQYF.

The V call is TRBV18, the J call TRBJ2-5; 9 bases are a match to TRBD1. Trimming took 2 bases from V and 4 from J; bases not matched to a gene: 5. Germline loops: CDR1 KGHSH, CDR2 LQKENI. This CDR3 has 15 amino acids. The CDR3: CASSPDKTGGETQYF. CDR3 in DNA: TGTGCCAGCTCACCAGATAAGACAGGGGGAGAGACCCAGTACTTC.

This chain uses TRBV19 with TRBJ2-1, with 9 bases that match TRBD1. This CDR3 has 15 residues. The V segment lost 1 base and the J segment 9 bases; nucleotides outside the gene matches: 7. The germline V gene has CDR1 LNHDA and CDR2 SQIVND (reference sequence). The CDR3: CASSIGTGENREQFF. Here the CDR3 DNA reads TGTGCCAGTAGTATAGGGACAGGGGAGAATCGTGAGCAGTTCTTC.

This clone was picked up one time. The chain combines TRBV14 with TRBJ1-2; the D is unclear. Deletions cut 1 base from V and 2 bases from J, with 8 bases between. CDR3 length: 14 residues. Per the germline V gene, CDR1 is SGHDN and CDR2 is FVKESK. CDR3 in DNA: TGTGCCAGCAGCCAAGGACGGGAAAACTATGGCTACACCTTC. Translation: CASSQGRENYGYTF. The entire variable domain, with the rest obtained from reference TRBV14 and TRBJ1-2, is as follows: EAGVTQFPSHSVIEKGQTVTLRCDPISGHDNLYWYRRVMGKEIKFLLHFVKESKQDESGMPNNRFLAERTGGTYSTLKVQPAELEDSGVYFCASSQGRENYGYTFGSGTRLTVV.

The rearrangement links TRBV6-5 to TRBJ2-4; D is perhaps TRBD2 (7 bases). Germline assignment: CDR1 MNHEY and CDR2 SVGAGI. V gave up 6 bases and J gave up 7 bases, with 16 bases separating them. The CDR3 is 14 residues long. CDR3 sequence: CASRGGGGPNIQYF. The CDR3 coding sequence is TGTGCCAGCAGGGGAGGCGGGGGCCCTAACATTCAGTACTTC.

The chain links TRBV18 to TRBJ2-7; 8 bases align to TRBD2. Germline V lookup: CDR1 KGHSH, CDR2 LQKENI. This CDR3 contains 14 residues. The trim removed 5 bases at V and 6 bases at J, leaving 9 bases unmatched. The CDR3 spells CASSSPGLGPEQYF. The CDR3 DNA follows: TGTGCCAGCTCATCGCCGGGACTAGGGCCCGAGCAGTACTTC.

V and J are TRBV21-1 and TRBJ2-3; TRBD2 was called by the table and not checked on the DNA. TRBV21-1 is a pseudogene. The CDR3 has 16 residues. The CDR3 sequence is CASSFQRKSSTDTQYF. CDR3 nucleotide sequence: TGTGCCAGCAGCTTCCAGCGGAAGTCTAGCACAGATACGCAGTATTTT.

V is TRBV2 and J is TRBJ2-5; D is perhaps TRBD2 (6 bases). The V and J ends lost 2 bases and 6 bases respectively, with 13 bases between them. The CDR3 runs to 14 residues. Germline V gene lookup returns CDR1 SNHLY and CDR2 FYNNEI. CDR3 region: CASSERLVEKTQYF. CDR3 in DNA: TGTGCCAGCAGTGAACGACTAGTAGAGAAGACCCAGTACTTC.

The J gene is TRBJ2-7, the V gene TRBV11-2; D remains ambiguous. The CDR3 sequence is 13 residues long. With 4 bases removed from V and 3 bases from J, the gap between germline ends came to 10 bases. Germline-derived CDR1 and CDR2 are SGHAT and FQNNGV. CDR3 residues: CASSSLRSYEQYF. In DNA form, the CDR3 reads TGTGCCAGCAGCTCCCTCCGGAGCTACGAGCAGTACTTC.

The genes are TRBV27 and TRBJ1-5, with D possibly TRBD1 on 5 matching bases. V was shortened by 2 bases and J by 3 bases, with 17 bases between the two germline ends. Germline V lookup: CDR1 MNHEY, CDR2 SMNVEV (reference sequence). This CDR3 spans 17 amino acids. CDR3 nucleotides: TGTGCCAGCAGTTTAATCCCCGGGGCCGGGATCAATCAGCCCCAGCATTTT. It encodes CASSLIPGAGINQPQHF.

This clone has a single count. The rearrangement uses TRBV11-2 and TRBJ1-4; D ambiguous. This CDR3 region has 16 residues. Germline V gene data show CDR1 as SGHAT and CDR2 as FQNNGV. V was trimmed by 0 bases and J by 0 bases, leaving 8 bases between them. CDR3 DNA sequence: TGTGCCAGCAGCTTAGACCTTCGTGCAACTAATGAAAAACTGTTTTTT. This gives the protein CASSLDLRATNEKLFF.

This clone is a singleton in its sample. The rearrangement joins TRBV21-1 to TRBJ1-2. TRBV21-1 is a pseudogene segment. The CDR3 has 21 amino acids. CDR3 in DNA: TGTGCCAGCAGCAAAGGGGGGGGAAATCCGGGACAAAGAGACCTGAACTATGGCTACACCTTC. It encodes CASSKGGGNPGQRDLNYGYTF.

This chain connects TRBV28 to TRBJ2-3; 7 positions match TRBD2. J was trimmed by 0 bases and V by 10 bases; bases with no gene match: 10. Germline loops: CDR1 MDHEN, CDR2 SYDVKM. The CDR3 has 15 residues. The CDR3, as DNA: TGTGCCACCGCGGGAGAACCGTCTAGCACAGATACGCAGTATTTT. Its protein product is CATAGEPSSTDTQYF.